This T cell receptor beta chain was recorded in a study of cytomegalovirus exposure and HLA in healthy donors. Whole-study findings and limits: Investigators reported 150 to 200 TCR beta chains as tied to cytomegalovirus. An analysis that was carried out later associated 15,000 to 20,000 TCR beta sequences with HLA alleles at 0.05 false discovery rate.

For this clone: Its antigen is unidentified.

PCR was performed using 60 Vbeta and 13 Jbeta primers. The protocol was immunoSEQ multiplex PCR, while the TCRdb copy is restricted to in-frame clones and leaves out a portion. In the table there are 150,000 or so clones, 68% of which are singletons. From germline, CDR1 is SNHLY and CDR2 FYNNEI. The CDR3 is 13 amino acids. Unmatched junction bases numbered 6, after V lost 7 bases and J lost 6 bases. Sequencing was performed on PBMCs. The rearrangement uses TRBV2 and TRBJ2-7; 10 positions agree with TRBD2. The receptor was isolated from a man aged 25 to 45 in good health and CMV-seropositive. In DNA, the CDR3 is TGTGCCAGCAATAAGCGGGAGGGAGGCGAGCAGTACTTC. Its translation is CASNKREGGEQYF.